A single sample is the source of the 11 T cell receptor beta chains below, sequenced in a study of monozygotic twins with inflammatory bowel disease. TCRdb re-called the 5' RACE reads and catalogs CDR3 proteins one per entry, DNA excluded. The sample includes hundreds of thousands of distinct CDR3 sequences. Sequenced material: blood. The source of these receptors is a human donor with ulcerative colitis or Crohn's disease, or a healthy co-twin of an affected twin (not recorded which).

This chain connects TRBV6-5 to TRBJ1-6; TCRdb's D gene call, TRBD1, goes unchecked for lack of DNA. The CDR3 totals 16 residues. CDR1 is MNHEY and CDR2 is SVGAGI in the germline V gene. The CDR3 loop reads CASSYDRVSYNSPLHF.

This CDR3 is CSVLGTVGEPQHF. J is TRBJ1-5 and V is TRBV29-1; no DNA is available, so the TRBD1 call from TCRdb remains unchecked. Germline lookup yields CDR1 SQVTM and CDR2 ANQGSEA. This CDR3 is built from 13 residues.

Here the CDR3 reads CASSQDPIIDEQFF. The chain couples TRBV3-1 to TRBJ2-1. This CDR3 contains 14 residues. Germline values: CDR1 LGHDT, CDR2 YNNKEL (reference sequence).

This chain's CDR3 is CASRGQGIGGGELFF. The chain couples TRBV6-1 to TRBJ2-2; TCRdb outputs TRBD1, but without DNA this stays unchecked. The CDR3 has 15 residues. Germline loops: CDR1 MNHNS, CDR2 SASEGT.

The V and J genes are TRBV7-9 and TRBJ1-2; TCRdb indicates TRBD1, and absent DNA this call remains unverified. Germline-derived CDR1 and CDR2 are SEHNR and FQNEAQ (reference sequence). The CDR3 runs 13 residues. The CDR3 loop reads CASSPPQGRGYTF.

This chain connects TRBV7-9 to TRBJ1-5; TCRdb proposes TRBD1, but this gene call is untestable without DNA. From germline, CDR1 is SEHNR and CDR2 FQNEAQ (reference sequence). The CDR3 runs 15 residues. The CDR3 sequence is CASSSETGAQQPQHF. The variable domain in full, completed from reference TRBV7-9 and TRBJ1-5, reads DTGVSQNPRHKITKRGQNVTFRCDPISEHNRLYWYRQTLGQGPEFLTYFQNEAQLEKSRLLSDRFSAERPKGSFSTLEIQRTEQGDSAMYLCASSSETGAQQPQHFGDGTRLSIL.

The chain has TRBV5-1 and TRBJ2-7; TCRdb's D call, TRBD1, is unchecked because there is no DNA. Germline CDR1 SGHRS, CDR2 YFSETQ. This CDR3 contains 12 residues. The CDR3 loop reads CASSKDGAEQYF. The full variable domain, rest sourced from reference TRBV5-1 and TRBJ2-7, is KAGVTQTPRYLIKTRGQQVTLSCSPISGHRSVSWYQQTPGQGLQFLFEYFSETQRNKGNFPGRFSGRQFSNSRSEMNVSTLELGDSALYLCASSKDGAEQYFGPGTRLTVT.

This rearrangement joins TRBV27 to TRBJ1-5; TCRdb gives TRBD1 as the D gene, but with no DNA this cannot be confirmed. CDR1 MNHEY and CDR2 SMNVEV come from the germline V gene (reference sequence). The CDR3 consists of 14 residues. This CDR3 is CASSFGTGVQPQHF.

CDR3 sequence reads: CASSPRWTEISYNEQFF. The V and J genes are TRBV7-9 and TRBJ2-1. The germline V gene has CDR1 SEHNR and CDR2 FQNEAQ (reference sequence). The length of the CDR3 is 17 residues.

Here the CDR3 reads CSARDYGRFDYEQYF. V is TRBV20-1 and J is TRBJ2-7. The CDR3 totals 15 residues. CDR1 is DFQATT, CDR2 SNEGSKA, per germline (reference sequence).

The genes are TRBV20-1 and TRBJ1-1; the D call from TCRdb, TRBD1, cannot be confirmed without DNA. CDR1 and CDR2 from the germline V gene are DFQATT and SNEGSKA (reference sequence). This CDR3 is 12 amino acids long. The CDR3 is CSARGLNTEAFF.